This TCR beta chain was captured in a study of blood T cell repertoires in COVID-19. V shed 7 bases and J shed 0 bases, with 13 bases lying between them. The CDR3 contains 15 residues. Germline V gene data show CDR1 as MNHEY and CDR2 as SMNVEV (reference sequence). Exposed enrollees had met someone with a PCR-confirmed or clinician-diagnosed COVID-19 case at some point within the 2 weeks before study entry. Repertoires were generated with immunoSEQ multiplex PCR, while TCRdb's copy carries only in-frame clones and drops some. The sample has around 270,000 clones; about 90% are singletons. The receptor was derived from a woman aged 40 to 50 who had been exposed to COVID-19. The gene calls are TRBV27 and TRBJ1-5; D possibly corresponds to TRBD1 (5 bases). The material sequenced was PBMCs or T cells enriched from blood (not recorded which). This CDR3 reads CASNQAGGSNQPQHF. The CDR3, as DNA: TGTGCCAGCAACCAGGCGGGGGGTAGCAATCAGCCCCAGCATTTT.